Presented here are 11 T cell receptor beta chains from one specimen sequenced in a study of T cells after yellow fever vaccination. TCRdb recomputed calls from the 5' RACE reads with MiXCR, one row per CDR3 protein. The data show approximately 550,000 distinct CDR3 sequences, about 19% seen once. This specimen consisted of PBMCs, obtained 15 days after the yellow fever booster vaccination. The receptors were gathered from a man aged 30-40 years who received the YFV17D yellow fever vaccine.

This clonotype has more than one count but fewer than ten. This chain joins TRBV20-1 and TRBJ2-1; D remains unclear. CDR3 length equals 12 residues. Germline V CDR1 and CDR2: DFQATT, SNEGSKA (reference sequence). Trimming took 7 bases from V and 4 from J, leaving 11 bases between them. CDR3 sequence: CSGAQRYNEQFF. The CDR3 nucleotides are TGCAGTGGTGCTCAACGGTACAATGAGCAGTTCTTC.

This clonotype turned up a few times. V is TRBV2 and J is TRBJ2-1; no definite D call. The V gene's germline CDR1 is SNHLY and CDR2 FYNNEI. Deletions cut 11 bases from V and 0 bases from J, with 11 bases between. The CDR3 extends over 13 amino acids. CDR3 in DNA: TGTGCCCTATCGGTGTTCTCCTACAATGAGCAGTTCTTC. This translates into CALSVFSYNEQFF.

The chain combines TRBV29-1 with TRBJ2-7; D possibly matches TRBD1 or TRBD2 (5 bases each). There are 13 residues in the CDR3. Per germline, CDR1 SQVTM and CDR2 ANQGSEA. V gave up 3 bases and J gave up 2 bases, with 11 bases separating them. CDR3 DNA: TGCAGCGTTGACCGGGACGGTACCTACGAGCAGTACTTC. Its protein is CSVDRDGTYEQYF.

This chain uses TRBV20-1 with TRBJ2-5; 7 bases match TRBD2. Unmatched junction bases numbered 11, after V lost 6 bases and J lost 4 bases. CDR3 length: 14 amino acids. Germline CDR1 and CDR2: DFQATT and SNEGSKA (reference sequence). The CDR3 loop reads CSAKKGGAAETQYF. The CDR3 DNA is TGCAGTGCCAAGAAGGGAGGGGCAGCAGAGACCCAGTACTTC.

This clonotype was found many times. J is TRBJ2-3 and V is TRBV5-5; D remains ambiguous. CDR3 length equals 11 residues. V dropped 6 bases and J dropped 2 bases, with 4 bases sitting between them. Germline V gene data show CDR1 as SGHKS and CDR2 as YYEKEE (reference sequence). The CDR3 here is CASTVTDTQYF. For the CDR3, the DNA is TGTGCCAGCACCGTCACAGATACGCAGTATTTT.

The J gene is TRBJ1-2, the V gene TRBV4-3, with 9 bases fitting TRBD1. The germline V gene has CDR1 LGHNA and CDR2 YSLEER. V dropped 0 bases and J dropped 7; count of bases not matched to a gene: 18. CDR3 length: 19 residues. The CDR3 sequence: CASSQDILRGQTGGLGYTF. CDR3 nucleotides: TGCGCCAGCAGCCAAGATATATTAAGGGGGCAGACAGGGGGTCTTGGCTACACCTTC.

The V and J genes are TRBV6-5 and TRBJ1-4, with D unresolved. Per the germline V gene, CDR1 is MNHEY and CDR2 is SVGAGI. This CDR3 contains 13 residues. The V end was cut by 2 bases, the J end by 8 bases, with 9 bases between. The chain's CDR3 is CASSYMGKEKLFF. The DNA for the CDR3 is TGTGCCAGCAGTTACATGGGAAAAGAAAAACTGTTTTTT.

The chain joins TRBV18 to TRBJ2-1, with 10 bases lining up with TRBD2. Per the germline V gene, CDR1 is KGHSH and CDR2 is LQKENI. V was clipped by 1 base and J by 8 bases; unmatched bases: 14. The CDR3 sequence is 18 residues long. This CDR3 reads CASSPLAGGLSSSHEQFF. Written as DNA, the CDR3 is TGTGCCAGCTCACCACTAGCGGGAGGTCTTTCCTCGAGCCATGAGCAGTTCTTC.

The chain combines TRBV7-8 with TRBJ2-7, with 8 bases identical to TRBD1. Germline CDR1 and CDR2: SGHVS and FQNEAQ. The ends lost 0 bases at V and 3 bases at J; junction bases unmatched: 4. The CDR3 has 15 residues. CDR3 nucleotide sequence: TGTGCCAGCAGCTTAGCGTACAGGGGGTTCTACGAGCAGTACTTC. Translated: CASSLAYRGFYEQYF.

This clonotype was counted between two and nine times. The chain combines TRBV18 with TRBJ2-3; D not certain. The germline V and J ends were trimmed by 2 bases and 6 bases, with 6 bases remaining between them. Germline-derived CDR1 and CDR2 are KGHSH and LQKENI. The CDR3 runs 12 residues. The CDR3 sequence: CASSPEVDTQYF. The CDR3 region has the DNA TGTGCCAGCTCACCAGAGGTTGATACGCAGTATTTT.

In this sample, this clonotype turned up a few times. V usage is TRBV28 and J usage is TRBJ2-3; D call uncertain. V was cut by 6 bases and J by 3 bases, with 13 bases left in between. This CDR3 has 14 residues. The germline V gene encodes CDR1 MDHEN and CDR2 SYDVKM. CDR3 in DNA: TGTGCCAGCAGCCTCTCCCAAGGGACAGATACGCAGTATTTT. Its translation is CASSLSQGTDTQYF.